Listed below are T cell receptor beta chains from one sample, sequenced in a study of CD8 T cells in ankylosing spondylitis. TCRdb redid the calling of the 5' RACE reads with MiXCR, one entry per CDR3 protein. The sample yields approximately 250,000 distinct CDR3 sequences, about 10% seen once. The sequencing input was blood, either unsorted or a sorted T cell fraction (not recorded which). Receptors were obtained from a male donor with ankylosing spondylitis or in good health (not recorded which). The CDR3 runs from the conserved cysteine through the conserved F or W. The D gene is left open where the match is weak. Rows give clone size only sometimes, using once, few, many, or a class for an expanded clone.

TRBJ2-1	many	TRBV9	-	CASSVRDEQFF	TGTGCCAGCAGCGTAAGGGATGAGCAGTTCTTC
TRBJ2-7	many	TRBV6-1	TRBD2	CASSSPSGRADEQYF	TGTGCCAGCAGCTCCCCTAGCGGGAGGGCCGACGAGCAGTACTTC
TRBJ2-7	many	TRBV6-6	TRBD2	CASSQKGTSGRYF	TGTGCCAGCAGTCAAAAAGGGACTAGCGGGCGGTACTTC
TRBJ2-1	many	TRBV6-5	-	CASSYPGAYNEQFF	TGTGCCAGCAGTTACCCGGGAGCCTACAATGAGCAGTTCTTC
TRBJ2-5	many	TRBV29-1	TRBD1	CSVVVRGPGRETQYF	TGCAGCGTTGTGGTCAGGGGGCCTGGGAGAGAGACCCAGTACTTC
TRBJ2-7	-	TRBV10-1	-	CASSERRGMPYEQYF	TGCGCCAGCAGTGAGAGGAGAGGGATGCCCTACGAGCAGTACTTC
TRBJ2-3	many	TRBV20-1	TRBD2	CSAWASGRDTQYF	TGCAGTGCTTGGGCTAGCGGGAGGGATACGCAGTATTTT
TRBJ2-1	many	TRBV20-1	TRBD2	CSAETSGGADSEQFF	TGCAGTGCTGAGACTAGCGGGGGGGCGGATAGTGAGCAGTTCTTC
TRBJ2-5	many	TRBV6-5	-	CASSYLRGSLETQYF	TGTGCCAGCAGTTACCTCCGCGGTAGTTTGGAGACCCAGTACTTC
TRBJ2-2	many	TRBV12-3/TRBV12-4	-	CASLGLPGVQQGGELFF	TGTGCCAGCCTCGGTCTTCCGGGGGTACAGCAGGGCGGGGAGCTGTTTTTT
TRBJ2-3	many	TRBV12-3/TRBV12-4	-	CASRPGDLGADTQYF	TGTGCCAGCAGGCCTGGGGACTTAGGAGCAGATACGCAGTATTTT
TRBJ2-3	few	TRBV5-1	-	CASSPLAAELTDTQYF	TGCGCCAGCAGCCCCCTGGCAGCGGAGCTCACAGATACGCAGTATTTT
TRBJ2-6	few	TRBV5-6	TRBD1	CASSSGQGISGANVLTF	TGTGCCAGCAGCTCCGGACAGGGGATCTCTGGGGCCAACGTCCTGACTTTC
TRBJ1-2	few	TRBV12-3/TRBV12-4	-	CASSLIHAGYTF	TGTGCCAGCAGTTTAATACATGCCGGCTACACCTTC
TRBJ2-1	few	TRBV10-2	-	CASSVWGNEQFF	TGCGCCAGCAGTGTATGGGGCAATGAGCAGTTCTTC
TRBJ2-5	many	TRBV18	-	CASSPTATKETQYF	TGTGCCAGCTCCCCTACTGCTACGAAAGAGACCCAGTACTTC
TRBJ2-7	many	TRBV6-1	TRBD1	CASRPQGAYTYEQYF	TGTGCCAGCAGGCCACAGGGGGCCTATACCTACGAGCAGTACTTC
TRBJ2-7	many	TRBV5-1	-	CASSLQSSYEQYF	TGCGCCAGCAGCTTACAGAGTTCCTACGAGCAGTACTTC
TRBJ2-3	few	TRBV18	-	CASSPYGQSTDTQYF	TGTGCCAGCTCACCCTATGGACAGAGCACAGATACGCAGTATTTT
TRBJ2-2	-	TRBV7-6	TRBD2	CASSRNSGRNGELFF	TGTGCCAGCAGCCGGAACAGCGGGAGAAACGGGGAGCTGTTTTTT
TRBJ2-7	many	TRBV12-3/TRBV12-4	-	CASSPRDNSYEQYF	TGTGCCAGCAGTCCTCGGGACAACTCCTACGAGCAGTACTTC
TRBJ2-1	few	TRBV5-1	TRBD2	CASSLRISSGGPDTRNEQFF	TGCGCCAGCAGCTTGAGAATTTCTAGCGGGGGGCCAGACACCAGGAATGAGCAGTTCTTC
TRBJ2-1	few	TRBV7-2	TRBD2	CASSFPGGAGNEQFF	TGTGCCAGCAGCTTCCCCGGGGGGGCAGGGAATGAGCAGTTCTTC
TRBJ2-7	few	TRBV20-1	-	CSARDLQGPSYEQYF	TGCAGTGCTAGAGACCTACAGGGCCCGTCCTACGAGCAGTACTTC
TRBJ2-3	-	TRBV18	-	CASSPPEPARTDTQYF	TGTGCCAGCTCACCTCCGGAGCCAGCACGCACAGATACGCAGTATTTT
TRBJ2-1	many	TRBV7-2	TRBD2	CASSYSGGRFF	TGTGCCAGCAGTTATTCGGGAGGACGGTTCTTC
TRBJ2-1	-	TRBV2	-	CASSADRIISEQFF	TGTGCCAGCAGTGCTGATCGCATAATAAGTGAGCAGTTCTTC
TRBJ2-2	few	TRBV30	TRBD1	CAWSPTGAGELFF	TGTGCCTGGAGCCCAACAGGGGCCGGGGAGCTGTTTTTT
TRBJ2-2	many	TRBV20-1	TRBD1	CSAKGDRYTGELFF	TGCAGTGCGAAGGGGGACAGATACACCGGGGAGCTGTTTTTT